This TCR beta chain comes out of a study of blood T cell repertoires in COVID-19. Libraries were prepared by immunoSEQ multiplex PCR; TCRdb keeps only in-frame clonotypes and omits some of them. The table includes about 6,800 clones, approximately 86% detected once. CDR1 and CDR2 (germline): SGDLS, YYNGEE. V lost 6 bases and J lost 0, with 15 bases in between. The length of the CDR3 is 16 residues. This receptor was obtained from a human donor in a cohort sampled during active COVID-19. The chain employs TRBV9 and TRBJ2-2; D not certain. Sequencing used peripheral blood. DNA of the CDR3: TGTGCCAGCAACCACCTAAGGCAGGCGAACACCGGGGAGCTGTTTTTT. Translation gives CASNHLRQANTGELFF.